This T cell receptor beta chain was recorded in a study of blood T cells in healthy people across ages. This CDR3 spans 14 amino acids. V was cut by 7 bases and J by 7 bases, with 20 bases left in between. The germline V gene encodes CDR1 MNHNY and CDR2 SVGAGI (reference sequence). A second PCR of roughly 7 to 11 cycles used a sample-barcoded 5' primer and a J-beta primer mix. TCRdb redid the calling of the 5' RACE reads with MiXCR, one entry per CDR3 protein. The sample records over a million distinct CDR3 sequences, approximately 42% being singletons. This TCR was sampled from a woman in her late teens or twenties in good health. The sequenced material came from blood. The chain is built from TRBV6-6 and TRBJ2-7; D might be TRBD1 (5 bases). The CDR3 reads CASTNLGPGNEQYF. The CDR3 nucleotides are TGTGCCAGCACCAACCTGGGGCCAGGCAATGAGCAGTACTTC.